This T cell receptor (beta chain) was documented in a study of T cell repertoires in cytomegalovirus infection. In the study overall: Indications of both CMV infection and matching HLA type were provided by public TCR beta signatures.

MiXCR, applied by TCRdb to the reads, yields one record per CDR3 protein. The sample carries about 450,000 distinct CDR3 sequences, about a third recorded once. This clonotype has just a few counts. Its antigen is undetermined. Germline loops: CDR1 MDHEN, CDR2 SYDVKM. CDR3 size: 18 residues. V was shortened by 2 bases and J by 0 bases, with 17 bases between the two germline ends. Whole-study results and caveats: What dominated the ex vivo response were HLA-C-restricted CMV-specific TCR beta clonotypes. Using cumulative public TCR beta family frequency, the authors identified those who carried CMV together with the relevant HLA.

The sample consisted of PBMCs. This receptor was identified in a human donor in good health (CMV status not recorded). Some clones in this sample may be carry-over from other donors' samples. The chain recombines TRBV28 with TRBJ2-4; D might be TRBD2 (6 bases). This CDR3 is CASSLRGSGRLAKNIQYF. The CDR3 DNA follows: TGTGCCAGCAGTTTACGGGGGAGCGGGCGTCTAGCCAAAAACATTCAGTACTTC.